This T cell receptor (beta chain) comes out of a study of blood T cell repertoires in COVID-19. Whole-study context: Specimens from acute and convalescent COVID-19 originated in the United States, Italy and Spain.

TCRdb keeps only in-frame clones here, not all; method: immunoSEQ multiplex PCR. Of about 74,000 clones listed, 70% to 90% are singletons. The V gene's germline CDR1 is SGHRS and CDR2 YFSETQ. There are 13 residues in the CDR3. Trimming removed 0 bases at V and 5 bases at J, with 8 bases between. Sequencing was carried out using peripheral blood. The sequence came from a woman over 75 with active or convalescent COVID-19. The chain combines TRBV5-1 with TRBJ1-2; D possibly corresponds to TRBD1 (5 bases). CDR3 loop: CASSLAGMYGYTF. The CDR3 nucleotides are TGCGCCAGCAGCTTGGCAGGGATGTATGGCTACACCTTC.